This T cell receptor beta chain was found in a study of T-cell reconstitution after alpha-beta-depleted transplantation in children. Unique molecular identifiers were used to barcode this TCRbeta library. TCRdb reprocessed the PCR reads with MiXCR, giving one entry per CDR3 protein. The profile shows 250,000 to 350,000 distinct CDR3 sequences, approximately 9.6% of them singletons. The ends lost 4 bases at V and 2 bases at J; junction bases unmatched: 18. This CDR3 spans 19 amino acids. Germline assignment: CDR1 WSHSY and CDR2 SAAADI. This clonotype was detected only a few times. This specimen was PBMCs from the stem cell graft donor, taken from the stem cell graft. The chain carries TRBV10-2 and TRBJ2-5, with TRBD1 matching over 8 bases. This TCR derives from a human donor who donated a stem cell graft to a child with SCID. In nucleotides, the CDR3 is TGCGCCAGCAGTGGTCCAATCAATTACAACCGGGACAGGCAAGAGACCCAGTACTTC. Translating it yields CASSGPINYNRDRQETQYF.